The 4 T cell receptor beta chains listed next were all sequenced from one sample in a study of control samples from healthy donors and cancer patients. The repertoire was sequenced with immunoSEQ multiplex PCR; TCRdb's copy has only in-frame clones and lacks some. The sample includes 180,000 or so clones, 85% to 95% of them seen just once. Material for sequencing was blood. The receptors were sampled from a woman aged 55-69 years in good health.

Turning to this clone: Other nucleotide sequences from this sample produce the same CDR3. The V call is TRBV3-1 (or the pseudogene TRBV3-2), the J call TRBJ1-1; D perhaps matches TRBD1 (5 bases). The CDR3 is 13 residues long. Germline V gene data show CDR1 as LGHDT and CDR2 as YNNKEL (reference sequence). Trimming pared 3 bases from V and 1 base from J, leaving 6 bases between. CDR3 sequence (DNA): TGTGCCAGCAGCCAGGGGGGGAACACTGAAGCTTTCTTT. Its translation: CASSQGGNTEAFF.

The sample holds one count of this clone. This chain joins TRBV2 and TRBJ1-2; unclear D gene. Germline lookup yields CDR1 SNHLY and CDR2 FYNNEI. The CDR3 sequence is 14 residues long. The ends were cut back, 3 bases at V and 1 base at J, with 9 bases in the middle. CDR3 DNA: TGTGCCAGCAGTGACGTGTCGTTTAACTATGGCTACACCTTC. Translating gives CASSDVSFNYGYTF.

J is TRBJ1-1 and V is TRBV2; tentative D call: TRBD1 (5 bases). The CDR3 totals 13 residues. Per germline, CDR1 SNHLY and CDR2 FYNNEI. V lost 7 bases and J lost 0, with 9 bases in between. The CDR3 coding sequence is TGTGCCAGCAAGGGGCCTTTGAACACTGAAGCTTTCTTT. It specifies CASKGPLNTEAFF.

This sequence joins TRBV7-8 and TRBJ1-5; 9 bases map to TRBD1. The CDR3 has 16 amino acids. Trimming at V came to 4 bases and at J to 2 bases, leaving 6 bases not matched to a gene. Germline V gives CDR1 SGHVS, CDR2 FQNEAQ. The CDR3 spells CASSWGTGSGNQPQHF. In nucleotides, the CDR3 is TGTGCCAGCAGCTGGGGGACAGGGTCAGGCAATCAGCCCCAGCATTTT.